This T cell receptor (beta chain) stems from a study of blood T cell repertoires in COVID-19. The V gene end was trimmed by 3 bases and the J gene end by 5 bases; junction bases not matched to a gene: 6. The CDR3 runs 14 residues. Germline loops: CDR1 SGHNT, CDR2 YYREEE (reference sequence). Sequenced by immunoSEQ multiplex PCR; TCRdb stores in-frame clones only, minus some. This table has fewer than 300,000 clones, 75% to 90% appearing once. The source of this sequence is a human donor in a cohort sampled during active COVID-19. Input material: peripheral blood. The rearrangement uses TRBV5-4 and TRBJ2-5, with TRBD2 identical over 8 bases. Here the CDR3 DNA reads TGTGCCAGCAGCTCGTTAGGCGGGGGGGAGACCCAGTACTTC. Its protein product is CASSSLGGGETQYF.